These T cell receptor beta chains were read from a single sample in a study of cytomegalovirus exposure and HLA in healthy donors. Generated by immunoSEQ multiplex PCR, the TCRdb table keeps only in-frame clones and is missing some. This specimen shows about 200,000 clones; the ten leading clones hold 5.5% to 7.5%. Sequenced: PBMCs. Receptors were obtained from a man aged 25 to 45 in good health and CMV-seronegative. The CDR3 runs from the conserved cysteine through the conserved F or W. A D gene is named only where the DNA matches it firmly.

v_call,d_call,j_call,cdr3_aa,cdr3_nt
TRBV10-3,TRBD1,TRBJ1-4,CAAQGADEKLFF,TGTGCCGCCCAGGGGGCTGATGAAAAACTGTTTTTT
TRBV29-1,.,TRBJ1-1,CSVAQIGNTEAFF,TGCAGCGTCGCACAGATTGGGAACACTGAAGCTTTCTTT
TRBV2,TRBD1,TRBJ2-3,CASTRDRGATDTQYF,TGTGCCAGCACCCGAGACAGGGGGGCGACAGATACGCAGTATTTT
TRBV5-5,.,TRBJ1-6,CASSLGPRYSYNSPLHF,TGTGCCAGCAGCTTGGGTCCCAGATACTCCTATAATTCACCCCTCCACTTT
TRBV5-8,.,TRBJ1-3,CASSLAPASSGNTIYF,TGTGCCAGCAGCTTGGCGCCAGCGAGCTCTGGAAACACCATATATTTT
TRBV5-1,.,TRBJ2-3,CASSYVVSDTQYF,TGCGCCAGCAGTTATGTAGTCTCGGATACGCAGTATTTT
TRBV29-1,.,TRBJ2-7,CSVGRQTYEQYF,TGCAGCGTTGGGAGGCAGACCTACGAGCAGTACTTC
TRBV6-6,.,TRBJ1-1,CASSHAFGTEAFF,TGTGCCAGCAGCCACGCCTTCGGGACTGAAGCTTTCTTT
TRBV18,TRBD2,TRBJ2-2,CASSRRTSGRKDTGELFF,TGTGCCAGCTCACGACGGACTAGCGGGAGGAAGGACACCGGGGAGCTGTTTTTT
TRBV7-2,TRBD2,TRBJ2-7,CASSLAVAGDLYEQYF,TGTGCCAGCAGCTTAGCGGTAGCGGGAGACCTCTACGAGCAGTACTTC
TRBV6-4,.,TRBJ2-1,CASSDAGNEQFF,TGTGCCAGCAGTGACGCGGGGAATGAGCAGTTCTTC
TRBV5-4,.,TRBJ2-5,CASSFLDLAGMETQYF,TGTGCCAGCAGCTTCTTAGATTTGGCGGGGATGGAGACCCAGTACTTC
TRBV15,.,TRBJ2-3,CATSRESSGTDTQYF,TGTGCCACCAGCCGTGAGTCTAGCGGCACAGATACGCAGTATTTT
TRBV29-1,TRBD1,TRBJ2-7,CSVAQGTGAYEQYF,TGCAGCGTTGCGCAAGGGACAGGGGCCTACGAGCAGTACTTC
TRBV5-6,.,TRBJ2-7,CASSQRDRTTYEQYF,TGTGCCAGCAGCCAACGAGACAGGACCACCTACGAGCAGTACTTC